The following is a T cell receptor (beta chain) sequence with its context. Its cognate antigen has yet to be identified. No base qualities exist here, and no much larger clone lies one base off it. From cysteine to phenylalanine, the CDR3 is 12 amino acids long. The kept DNA is CDR3 alone, 36 bases in frame from the first base. V is cut by 4 bases and J by 7 bases, and the space between the germline ends is 10 bases. As encoded in the germline V gene, CDR1 is MNHGY while CDR2 is SVAAGI. The source of the sample is a study of blood T cell repertoires in COVID-19 (dated by TCRdb to 2018 to 2021). For the study in its entirety: Samples from collaborators originated in the United States, Italy and Spain and spanned both the acute and convalescent phases of COVID-19. Where available, HLA class I and class II types were taken from metadata supplied by the sample provider and were not determined by assay-based typing. The repertoires were released in a freely available public database intended as a resource for research on the immune response to SARS-CoV-2. The material from the prospective study consisted of cDNA or gDNA derived from T cells, B-cell-depleted T cells, or PBMCs. Nearly every sample came with metadata listing a de-identified subject ID, COVID-19 status, age in years and sex. The samples were drawn from two sources: the first 160 participants of the ongoing ImmuneRACE study, and over 1,000 subjects contributed by 6 global collaborators. The dataset comprised deeply sampled blood TCRbeta repertoires from subjects exposed to, actively infected with, or recovered from COVID-19.

One collaborating source in Seattle enrolled patients while the patients were actively infected and followed the patients over time throughout the course of disease. Whole blood was collected in K2EDTA tubes by collaborating institutions according to the institutions' own protocols. Collaborator samples were shipped for TCRbeta analysis as frozen whole blood, isolated PBMCs, or DNA extracted from either sample type. The immunoSEQ Assay, a bias-controlled multiplex PCR, was used to amplify TCRbeta CDR3 regions from genomic DNA. The authors' analysis ran thus. The number of nucleated cells in each sample was estimated from the amplification of reference gene primers within the assay. To quantify the absolute abundance of each unique TCRbeta CDR3 rearrangement, sequence reads were collapsed and filtered. Productive Simpson clonality was computed per sample as the square root of Simpson's diversity index over productive rearrangements. This immuneACCESS table, as held by TCRdb, lists in-frame sequences with V and J called but not all clones. Of the missing ones, under half trace to an unresolved V gene in checked studies; the others have no known cause. That table is the source of V, J and clone size, and D and trimming were worked out from the DNA. Here the sample has some 330,000 clones; just under 90% occur a single time. The ten largest clones represent 1.5% to 2% of the sample.

General study outcomes and caveats: Clinical and demographic metadata were provided uncurated, with the amount varying by source and participant.

The sequenced material came from peripheral blood. This receptor was identified in a woman aged 30 to 39 with COVID-19, enrolled during active disease. The V and J segments used are TRBV6-9 and TRBJ1-1; the D gene is not confidently resolved. The bases read TGTGCCAGCAGTTTGGCCCGTGGTGAAGCTTTCTTT. Protein translation: CASSLARGEAFF.